The 5 T cell receptor beta chains listed next were all sequenced from one sample in a study of OX40 agonist ivuxolimab in advanced cancers. Here immunoSEQ multiplex PCR was the method, and the copy in TCRdb shows in-frame clones only, minus some. Found here are 55,000 to 65,000 clones, 84% of them singletons; the top ten hold around 2%. The material sequenced was CD4+ or CD8+ T cells sorted from blood, taken in a trial of the OX40 agonist ivuxolimab. The receptors shown here come from an adult with an advanced solid tumor such as melanoma, head and neck, liver or kidney cancer.

The chain is built from TRBV28 and TRBJ2-5, with 7 positions matching TRBD1. With 6 bases clipped from V and 2 bases from J, the junction kept 12 bases outside the gene matches. CDR1 is MDHEN, CDR2 SYDVKM, per germline. The CDR3 runs to 16 residues. The CDR3 reads CASSPEMTGRQETQYF. Here the CDR3 DNA reads TGTGCCAGCAGCCCAGAGATGACAGGGCGGCAAGAGACCCAGTACTTC.

V usage is TRBV4-1 and J usage is TRBJ1-4; 10 bases align to TRBD1. The J segment lost 7 bases and the V segment lost 4 bases, leaving 9 bases of the junction unmatched. The germline V gene encodes CDR1 MGHRA and CDR2 YSYEKL. This CDR3 is 16 amino acids long. The CDR3 loop is CASSLSPGQGPEKLFF. The CDR3 DNA reads as TGCGCCAGCAGCCTTTCGCCGGGACAGGGGCCTGAAAAACTGTTTTTT.

On this clone itself: Additional DNA sequences in this sample encode the identical CDR3. This sequence joins TRBV27 and TRBJ2-7; possibly TRBD2 for D (5 bases). Trimming cost V 2 bases and J 1 base, with 12 bases left between them. This CDR3 contains 15 residues. Germline CDR1 reads MNHEY; CDR2 reads SMNVEV (reference sequence). The CDR3 DNA reads TGTGCCAGCAGTTTACTCGCCGGGAATTCCTACGAGCAGTACTTC. Translation: CASSLLAGNSYEQYF.

The CDR3 nucleotides read TGTGCCAGCAGCCCAGCGGAGGGGATAGGCGAGACCCAGTACTTC. Translation: CASSPAEGIGETQYF. This chain joins TRBV4-2 and TRBJ2-5, with D perhaps matching TRBD2 (6 bases). The germline V and J ends were trimmed by 4 bases and 5 bases, with 17 bases remaining between them. CDR3 size: 15 residues. Germline CDR1 is LGHNA and CDR2 is YNFKEQ.

The chain combines TRBV2 with TRBJ2-5, with D possibly being TRBD2 (6 bases). Trimming removed 1 base at V and 1 base at J, with 10 bases between. Looked up from germline, CDR1 is SNHLY and CDR2 is FYNNEI. CDR3 length equals 15 residues. The CDR3 loop reads CASSEGVAAQETQYF. CDR3 coding DNA: TGTGCCAGCAGTGAAGGGGTAGCGGCCCAAGAGACCCAGTACTTC.